This TCR beta chain was sequenced for a study of Ad26.COV2.S vaccination and SARS-CoV-2 variants. Overall study: Among those in the COV1001 Ad26.COV2.S trial arm was the donor.

Treatment here: around 19 received Ad26.COV2.S at low or high dose, single or two shots; a few received placebo; per-sample allocation not given. At day 63 after the first vaccine or placebo injection, samples were drawn. An adult of 18-55 years in Boston served as donor. V lost 2 bases to trimming and J lost 0 bases, with 11 bases between them. Germline CDR1 reads MDHEN; CDR2 reads SYDVKM. This CDR3 has 15 residues. Study-level findings and limits: In vaccinated individuals, spike-specific CD8+ and CD4+ T cell responses reportedly displayed substantial breadth. Non-spike TCR breadth showed similarity between vaccine and placebo recipients.

As for this clone: Its antigen is not known.

The repertoire was sequenced with immunoSEQ multiplex PCR; TCRdb's copy has only in-frame clones and lacks some. The repertoire includes 380,000 or so clones, about 80% of them detected once, and about 7.4% sits in the top ten. The V and J genes are TRBV28 and TRBJ2-7, with a possible D match to TRBD2 (6 bases). This TCR was sampled from a person between 18 and 59 years old who received the Ad26.COV2.S COVID-19 vaccine or a placebo. The sequences come from peripheral blood, collected in a trial of Ad26.COV2.S vaccine versus placebo. In DNA form, the CDR3 reads TGTGCCAGCAGTTTAGTGGGGGAGGCCTCCTACGAGCAGTACTTC. Translating gives CASSLVGEASYEQYF.